One and the same sample provided the 9 T cell receptor beta chains below, sequenced in a study of OX40 agonist ivuxolimab in advanced cancers. Libraries were prepared by immunoSEQ multiplex PCR; TCRdb keeps only in-frame clonotypes and omits some of them. The table has roughly 45,000 clones, about 86% seen once; the top ten hold less than 35%. Material: CD4+ or CD8+ T cells sorted from blood, obtained in a trial of the OX40 agonist ivuxolimab. These receptors were obtained from an adult with an advanced solid tumor such as melanoma, head and neck, liver or kidney cancer.

V is TRBV11-2 and J is TRBJ1-1; D possibly corresponds to TRBD1 (6 bases). Trimming took 2 bases from V and 1 from J, leaving 11 bases between them. Germline V gene sequence: CDR1 SGHAT, CDR2 FQNNGV. This CDR3 comprises 15 residues. This CDR3 is CASSLQGRKNTEAFF. The CDR3 nucleotides read TGTGCCAGCAGCTTACAGGGGAGGAAGAACACTGAAGCTTTCTTT.

This clone was recorded once. V gene TRBV7-3 combines with J gene TRBJ2-1; no clear D gene. CDR1 is SGHTA and CDR2 is FQGTGA in the germline V gene. V was clipped by 3 bases and J by 7 bases, with 10 bases between them. The CDR3 runs 13 residues. In nucleotides, the CDR3 is TGTGCCAGCAGCTTTGGGTTAGCAAATGAGCAGTTCTTC. It codes for CASSFGLANEQFF.

The rearrangement uses TRBV7-9 and TRBJ1-6, with D possibly matching TRBD1 (5 bases). Germline CDR1 and CDR2: SEHNR and FQNEAQ (reference sequence). The V end lost 7 bases, the J end lost 0 bases, and 7 bases lay between the germline ends. The CDR3 sequence is 14 residues long. The CDR3 reads CASKRGSYNSPLHF. CDR3 coding DNA: TGTGCCAGCAAGAGGGGCTCCTATAATTCACCCCTCCACTTT. Full variable domain (outside the CDR3, taken from reference TRBV7-9 and TRBJ1-6): DTGVSQNPRHKITKRGQNVTFRCDPISEHNRLYWYRQTLGQGPEFLTYFQNEAQLEKSRLLSDRFSAERPKGSFSTLEIQRTEQGDSAMYLCASKRGSYNSPLHFGNGTRLTVT.

This chain joins TRBV12-5 and TRBJ1-1; no reliable D call. The CDR3 is 13 amino acids. Germline lookup yields CDR1 LGHNT and CDR2 FRNRAP. Trimming cost V 2 bases and J 1 base, with 5 bases left between them. This CDR3 reads CASGLSGNTEAFF. The CDR3, as DNA: TGTGCTAGTGGTTTGTCAGGGAACACTGAAGCTTTCTTT.

V gene TRBV10-3 combines with J gene TRBJ2-7; no reliable D call. V shed 10 bases and J shed 3 bases, with 16 bases lying between them. CDR3 length: 13 residues. Germline CDR1 reads ENHRY; CDR2 reads SYGVKD. The CDR3 DNA sequence: TGTGCCACTCGACAACCACCCCGCTACGAGCAGTACTTC. This encodes CATRQPPRYEQYF.

The V call is TRBV7-7, the J call TRBJ2-5, with TRBD1 matching over 9 bases. Germline CDR1 and CDR2: SSHAT and FNYEAQ (reference sequence). The CDR3 runs 13 residues. Trimming removed 5 bases from V and 3 bases from J; junction bases left unmatched: 1. The CDR3 DNA is TGTGCCAGCAGCCGGACAGGGGAAGAGACCCAGTACTTC. It encodes CASSRTGEETQYF.

This chain's CDR3 is CASSLGSAGTYNEQFF. The DNA of the CDR3 is TGTGCCAGCAGCTTAGGATCCGCGGGAACTTACAATGAGCAGTTCTTC. J is TRBJ2-1 and V is TRBV7-8; D is perhaps TRBD2 (6 bases). Deletions cut 1 base from V and 4 bases from J, with 14 bases between. The CDR3 loop spans 16 amino acids. Germline V CDR1 and CDR2: SGHVS, FQNEAQ.

CDR3 amino acids: CSVIPRAGGHTEAFF. In DNA form, the CDR3 reads TGCAGCGTTATTCCTCGGGCCGGGGGCCACACTGAAGCTTTCTTT. The chain combines TRBV29-1 with TRBJ1-1, with D perhaps matching TRBD1 (6 bases). CDR3 length: 15 residues. Trimming pared 5 bases from V and 3 bases from J, leaving 19 bases between. Germline CDR1 reads SQVTM; CDR2 reads ANQGSEA.

This clone was found a few times. The chain couples TRBV30 to TRBJ1-2, with TRBD1 matching 7 bases. The CDR3 consists of 16 residues. Germline CDR1 and CDR2: GTSNPN and SVGIG (reference sequence). The V segment lost 2 bases and the J segment 3 bases; nucleotides outside the gene matches: 12. The CDR3 loop is CAWSRLDRAGYYGYTF. In DNA form, the CDR3 reads TGTGCCTGGAGTCGCCTCGACAGGGCTGGTTACTATGGCTACACCTTC.